This T cell receptor (beta chain) is from a study of CD8+ T cells in alopecia areata. The CDR3 has 13 residues. Germline V gene data show CDR1 as SGHDT and CDR2 as YYEEEE. V was clipped by 3 bases and J by 4 bases; unmatched bases: 0. Extracted RNA was reverse transcribed into cDNA, the sequencing template. Only in-frame clones appear in the TCRdb table, and some are missing; sequencing was by immunoSEQ multiplex PCR. The table shows approximately 210,000 clones, with about 60% occurring only once. Treatment here: oral pan-JAK inhibitor, 5-10 mg twice daily. The chain uses TRBV5-6 and TRBJ1-1; TRBD1 matches at 10 bases. The sequencing used CD4+ T cells sorted from blood, collected at week 4, from a patient treated with tofacitinib. The sequence came from a human donor with alopecia areata. The CDR3 sequence: CASSWDRGTEAFF. The CDR3 nucleotides read TGTGCCAGCAGCTGGGACAGGGGCACTGAAGCTTTCTTT.